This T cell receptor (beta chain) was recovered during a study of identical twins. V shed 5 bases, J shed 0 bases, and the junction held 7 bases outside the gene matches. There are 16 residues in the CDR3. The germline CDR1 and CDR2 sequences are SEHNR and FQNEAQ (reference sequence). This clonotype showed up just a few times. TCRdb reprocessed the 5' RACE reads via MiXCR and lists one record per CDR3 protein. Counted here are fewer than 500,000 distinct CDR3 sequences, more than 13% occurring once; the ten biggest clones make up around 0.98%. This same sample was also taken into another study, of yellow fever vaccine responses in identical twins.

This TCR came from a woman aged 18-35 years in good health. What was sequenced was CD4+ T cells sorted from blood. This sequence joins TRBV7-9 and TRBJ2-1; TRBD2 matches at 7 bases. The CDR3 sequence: CASSRASGISYNEQFF. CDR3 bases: TGTGCCAGCAGCCGGGCGAGCGGGATCTCCTACAATGAGCAGTTCTTC.